What follows are 22 T cell receptor beta chains derived from one specimen sequenced in a study of shared clonotypes between healthy human individuals. Measured with immunoSEQ multiplex PCR; TCRdb has only the in-frame clones, and not every one. The table has about 2.3 million clones, about 90% seen once; the top ten hold approximately 0.41%. The sequenced material came from naive CD4+ T cells from PBMCs. Subset meaning: CD45RA+ positively selected. Receptors originate from a young man in good health. Some clones in this sample may be carry-over from other donors' samples.

The genes are TRBV27 and TRBJ2-1, with 9 positions matching TRBD2. J lost 7 bases, V lost 4 bases, and 8 bases had no gene match. The germline gives CDR1 MNHEY, CDR2 SMNVEV (reference sequence). The CDR3 length is 15 residues. The CDR3 DNA reads as TGTGCCAGCAGTTCCTTAGCGGGAGCGGGGAATGAGCAGTTCTTC. This translates into CASSSLAGAGNEQFF.

This rearrangement joins TRBV18 to TRBJ1-1; the match to TRBD1 covers 8 bases. The CDR3 is made up of 17 amino acids. V lost 1 base and J lost 0; bases outside the gene matches: 7. The germline gives CDR1 KGHSH, CDR2 LQKENI. The CDR3 here is CASSPLGQAIMNTEAFF. In DNA, the CDR3 is TGTGCCAGCTCACCACTGGGACAGGCAATTATGAACACTGAAGCTTTCTTT.

The chain couples TRBV7-2 to TRBJ2-1; 8 bases map to TRBD1. J gave up 7 bases and V 2 bases, and 4 bases lay outside the gene matches. CDR3 length: 14 residues. Germline assignment: CDR1 SGHTA and CDR2 FQGNSA. CDR3 loop: CASSLNRGTNEQFF. The DNA of the CDR3 is TGTGCCAGCAGCTTAAACAGGGGGACAAATGAGCAGTTCTTC.

This clone was picked up one time. This rearrangement joins TRBV11-2 to TRBJ2-7, with 10 bases fitting TRBD2. J gave up 1 base and V 5 bases, and 14 bases lay outside the gene matches. CDR1 SGHAT and CDR2 FQNNGV come from the germline V gene. The CDR3 contains 18 residues. The CDR3 reads CASSPELAGGPESYEQYF. CDR3 DNA sequence: TGTGCCAGCAGCCCCGAATTAGCGGGAGGACCGGAGTCCTACGAGCAGTACTTC.

The gene calls are TRBV19 and TRBJ1-3; 7 bases fit TRBD1. The CDR3 sequence is 14 residues long. Germline loops: CDR1 LNHDA, CDR2 SQIVND (reference sequence). The V and J ends lost 5 bases and 0 bases, in that order; junction bases with no gene match: 1. CDR3 sequence (DNA): TGTGCCAGTAGTCCAGGGGGCTCTGGAAACACCATATATTTT. This sequence encodes CASSPGGSGNTIYF.

V is TRBV20-1 and J is TRBJ1-2, with D perhaps matching TRBD1 (5 bases). Germline V lookup: CDR1 DFQATT, CDR2 SNEGSKA (reference sequence). The CDR3 is 11 amino acids. The CDR3 DNA reads TGCAGCGCAGGGACCCGAGATGGCTACACCTTC. Translation gives CSAGTRDGYTF.

V is TRBV28 and J is TRBJ2-7, with 9 bases identical to TRBD2. The CDR3 has 15 residues. The germline CDR1 and CDR2 sequences are MDHEN and SYDVKM. The J segment lost 4 bases and the V segment lost 7 bases, leaving 11 bases of the junction unmatched. The CDR3 region has the DNA TGTGCCAGCACCCGAGCGGGAGGCGTGGGATACGAGCAGTACTTC. Its translation is CASTRAGGVGYEQYF.

This chain links TRBV4-1 with TRBJ1-2; D might be TRBD1 (6 bases). Between the trimmed V and J ends, which lost 0 bases and 0 bases, there was a span of 17 bases. Germline V lookup: CDR1 MGHRA, CDR2 YSYEKL. The length of the CDR3 is 18 residues. DNA for the CDR3: TGCGCCAGCAGCCAAGATAGGGGGGGACATTTGGCTAACTATGGCTACACCTTC. Translated: CASSQDRGGHLANYGYTF.

The V call is TRBV7-2, the J call TRBJ2-1; 7 positions agree with TRBD2. CDR3 length equals 15 residues. V shed 6 bases and J 5 bases; nucleotides not matched to a gene: 10. CDR1 is SGHTA and CDR2 is FQGNSA in the germline V gene. Here the CDR3 DNA reads TGTGCCAGCAGTCGGGACCCCGGGGGGAACAATGAGCAGTTCTTC. It is translated as CASSRDPGGNNEQFF.

The chain has TRBV28 and TRBJ1-1; D might be TRBD1 (6 bases). V lost 8 bases to trimming and J lost 1 base, with 23 bases between them. Germline CDR1 is MDHEN and CDR2 is SYDVKM. CDR3 length equals 17 residues. The CDR3 protein is CASPPGGLGRGNTEAFF. CDR3 nucleotide sequence: TGTGCCAGCCCCCCGGGGGGGCTGGGGCGTGGGAACACTGAAGCTTTCTTT.

The chain couples TRBV7-3 to TRBJ2-3, with a possible D match to TRBD2 (6 bases). This CDR3 region has 14 residues. The ends were cut back, 5 bases at V and 6 bases at J, with 15 bases in the middle. Germline V CDR1 and CDR2: SGHTA, FQGTGA. The CDR3 nucleotides are TGTGCCAGCAGCCAACTTCCTAGCGTGGATACGCAGTATTTT. It codes for CASSQLPSVDTQYF.

This clone was picked up a small number of times. The rearrangement links TRBV5-1 to TRBJ1-1; a possible D gene is TRBD1 (5 bases). CDR1 and CDR2 (germline): SGHRS, YFSETQ. The CDR3 length is 13 residues. The V and J ends lost 3 bases and 7 bases respectively, with 13 bases between them. As DNA, the CDR3 is TGCGCCAGCAGCTGGACGCGGGGGGTTGAAGCTTTCTTT. Amino acids: CASSWTRGVEAFF.

The chain combines TRBV7-9 with TRBJ2-1, with D perhaps matching TRBD2 (6 bases). The CDR3 is 15 amino acids. The germline gives CDR1 SEHNR, CDR2 FQNEAQ (reference sequence). Trimming removed 6 bases from V and 5 bases from J, with 17 bases in between. The CDR3 protein is CASSAGRSINNEQFF. CDR3 nucleotide sequence: TGTGCCAGCAGTGCGGGGAGGTCCATAAACAATGAGCAGTTCTTC.

This clone appeared once. This chain connects TRBV2 to TRBJ2-5; 7 positions match TRBD1. V gave up 0 bases and J gave up 3 bases; unmatched junction bases: 4. The CDR3 covers 15 residues. CDR1 and CDR2 (germline): SNHLY, FYNNEI. For the CDR3, the DNA is TGTGCCAGCAGTGAAGCCGCAGGGACAGAAGAGACCCAGTACTTC. Its protein is CASSEAAGTEETQYF.

The chain employs TRBV27 and TRBJ2-2, with a tentative D call TRBD2 (6 bases). V shed 5 bases and J shed 2 bases, with 12 bases lying between them. The CDR3 is 15 amino acids. Germline lookup yields CDR1 MNHEY and CDR2 SMNVEV (reference sequence). The chain's CDR3 is CASSRRGVNTGELFF. The CDR3 nucleotides read TGTGCCAGCAGTCGGCGCGGGGTCAACACCGGGGAGCTGTTTTTT.

This clone was seen a handful of times. Other DNA sequences in this specimen translate into the identical CDR3. The CDR3 DNA follows: TGTGCCAGCAGCTTTCAAGAGACCCAGTACTTC. Translating it yields CASSFQETQYF. This chain connects TRBV7-9 to TRBJ2-5, with unresolved D. V was clipped by 3 bases and J by 2 bases, with 1 base between them. The CDR3 consists of 11 residues. CDR1 SEHNR and CDR2 FQNEAQ come from the germline V gene (reference sequence).

V is TRBV5-5 and J is TRBJ2-5; no clear D gene. The CDR3 is 13 amino acids. Per germline, CDR1 SGHKS and CDR2 YYEKEE (reference sequence). The V end lost 4 bases, the J end lost 1 base, and 8 bases lay between the germline ends. The CDR3 here is CASSVGSQETQYF. The CDR3 DNA reads as TGTGCCAGCAGCGTGGGGTCCCAAGAGACCCAGTACTTC. The full variable domain, rest sourced from reference TRBV5-5 and TRBJ2-5, is DAGVTQSPTHLIKTRGQQVTLRCSPISGHKSVSWYQQVLGQGPQFIFQYYEKEERGRGNFPDRFSARQFPNYSSELNVNALLLGDSALYLCASSVGSQETQYFGPGTRLLVL.

This chain links TRBV18 with TRBJ1-5; D gene uncertain. V dropped 3 bases and J dropped 9 bases, with 15 bases sitting between them. The CDR3 covers 14 residues. Germline values: CDR1 KGHSH, CDR2 LQKENI. This CDR3 is CASSPPDGARPQHF. CDR3 in DNA: TGTGCCAGCTCACCTCCGGACGGAGCTAGGCCCCAGCATTTT.

With respect to this clone: The identical CDR3 is also encoded by other nucleotide sequences in the sample. The V gene is TRBV7-2, the J gene TRBJ2-3; maybe TRBD1 (6 bases). The CDR3 length is 14 residues. CDR1 and CDR2 (germline): SGHTA, FQGNSA. Trimming took off 3 bases at V and 1 base at J, with 8 bases between the two ends. CDR3 DNA sequence: TGTGCCAGCAGCTTCCGGACAGGCACAGATACGCAGTATTTT. It encodes CASSFRTGTDTQYF.

The rearrangement uses TRBV2 and TRBJ2-6; perhaps TRBD2 as D (6 bases). CDR1 and CDR2 (germline): SNHLY, FYNNEI. The V end lost 8 bases, the J end lost 0 bases, and 14 bases lay between the germline ends. The CDR3 covers 16 residues. For the CDR3, the DNA is TGTGCCAGCTGGCGACTAGACTACTCTGGGGCCAACGTCCTGACTTTC. Translating gives CASWRLDYSGANVLTF.

Turning to this clone: Germline and junction disagree at one end, which may indicate a read error. The same CDR3 arises from other DNA sequences in this sample as well. This chain links TRBV18 with TRBJ2-5; D ambiguous. Germline assignment: CDR1 KGHSH and CDR2 LQKENI. The CDR3 has 12 amino acids. In DNA form, the CDR3 reads TGTGCCAGTTCACCGTCCACAGAGACCCAGTACTTC. Amino acid sequence: CASSPSTETQYF.

The J gene is TRBJ1-4, the V gene TRBV5-8; the D gene is possibly TRBD1 (5 bases). The ends were cut back, 7 bases at V and 13 bases at J, with 20 bases in the middle. Germline V gives CDR1 SGHTS, CDR2 YDEGEE. The CDR3 contains 13 residues. The CDR3 protein is CASSGLHAGVLFF. DNA for the CDR3: TGTGCCAGCTCGGGGCTGCACGCGGGAGTACTGTTTTTT.